The 2 T cell receptor beta chains below come from one sample, sequenced in a study of CXCR3-negative and CXCR3-positive naive CD8 T cells. TRB cDNA was prepared as libraries by UMI-labeled 5' RACE. Following a re-call of the 5' RACE reads, TCRdb has one entry per CDR3 protein and lacks DNA. Its table lists 150,000 to 180,000 distinct CDR3 sequences. General study findings and limits: TRB CDR3 hydrophobicity was greater in CXCR3-positive naive cells than in CXCR3-negative naive cells.

Their specific antigens are unknown. Sequencing was done on a sample of naive CXCR3+ CD8+ T cells from blood. As for subset: CD45RO-CCR7+CD27+CD95- naive CD8+ T cells expressing CXCR3 (TNR3+). These receptors all stem from a human donor in good health. Some clones in this sample may be carry-over from other donors' samples.

The J gene is TRBJ2-1, the V gene TRBV9; without DNA, the TCRdb call of TRBD1 cannot be checked. Germline V gene sequence: CDR1 SGDLS, CDR2 YYNGEE. This CDR3 is built from 14 residues. The CDR3 here is CASSVVLAGNEQFF.

The chain is built from TRBV10-3 and TRBJ1-1; TCRdb designates TRBD1, a call that cannot be tested without DNA. Per germline, CDR1 ENHRY and CDR2 SYGVKD. This CDR3 contains 16 residues. CDR3 sequence: CAISEGDLTRNTEAFF.